Sequencing of this T cell receptor beta chain was carried out in a study of T-cell reconstitution after alpha-beta-depleted transplantation in children. Study-wide points: The origin of high day-60 TCRbeta diversity in some patients lay in surviving recipient T cells and thymic progenitors. There were reportedly several hundred expanded graft clones from which alpha-beta T cells came about two months after transplant.

Ten or more counts support this clonotype. Antigen specificity is unknown. As it was prepared, the TCRbeta library received unique molecular identifiers. A single record per CDR3 protein comes from TCRdb applying MiXCR to the PCR reads. In the table there are around 800,000 distinct CDR3 sequences, roughly 15% of which are singletons. The germline gives CDR1 SGHRS, CDR2 YFSETQ. The CDR3 extends over 14 amino acids. V lost 0 bases, J lost 4 bases, and 10 bases lay in between. The V gene is TRBV5-1, the J gene TRBJ1-1; D is uncertain. The TCR was taken from a male patient younger than 18 who had a stem cell transplant for acute lymphoblastic leukemia, so the T cells may come from the graft donor. The source material was PBMCs, mostly from graft donor cells, sampled 360 days after TCRalphabeta/CD19-depleted stem cell transplant. CDR3 nucleotides: TGCGCCAGCAGCTTGGACCGGCCGGGCACTGAAGCTTTCTTT. It translates to CASSLDRPGTEAFF.